This T cell receptor beta chain was sequenced for a study of T cell changes during pregnancy in multiple sclerosis (dated by TCRdb to between 2018 and 2021). The study in broad terms: The study looked at changes in the T cell repertoire across pregnancy in women with multiple sclerosis.

Library preparation employed the immunoSEQ multiplex PCR assay. TCRdb limited this immuneACCESS table to in-frame rearrangements with V and J called. A share of clones is missing; checked studies link under half to unresolved V genes, and the rest is unexplained. Counted in this sample were around 56,000 clones; approximately 90% of them appeared once. Of the sample, 0.76% falls within the top ten clones. Comments on this clone: The specificity of this receptor is unknown. No base quality information exists; no much larger clone differs at one position.

The CDR3 runs 16 amino acids, cysteine and phenylalanine included. CDR3 DNA is the only sequence kept; it has 48 bases, read in frame from the first base. V and J are truncated by 3 bases and 0 bases respectively, leaving an intervening sequence of 12 bases. Here the chain combines TRBV23-1 and TRBJ2-1; D gene: possibly TRBD1, on 6 matching bases. TRBV23-1 is an ORF, and what it does is uncertain. The origin of this receptor is a female donor with multiple sclerosis, enrolled in a pregnancy study. The sample in question was CD4+ T cells from peripheral blood mononuclear cells, obtained in the first trimester of pregnancy. The CDR3 protein: CASSHHRVRSYNEQFF. Read as DNA, the sequence is TGCGCCAGCAGTCATCACAGGGTCCGCTCCTACAATGAGCAGTTCTTC.